The source of this T cell receptor beta chain is a study of identical twins. General study findings and limits: The study drew conclusions from cross-sectional statistical analysis, not from following the same donors.

The sample holds a few counts of this clonotype. Its matching antigen is unknown. The CDR3 totals 17 residues. Germline lookup yields CDR1 SNHLY and CDR2 FYNNEI. V was pared by 3 bases and J by 1 base, with 18 bases between. TCRdb fed the 5' RACE reads into MiXCR, producing one record per CDR3 protein. The sample carries approximately 620,000 distinct CDR3 sequences, around 8.6% recorded once. This same sample was also taken into another study, of yellow fever vaccine responses in identical twins.

What was sequenced was PBMCs. This TCR derives from a woman aged 18-35 years in good health. The chain joins TRBV2 to TRBJ1-1; D is ambiguous. This CDR3 reads CASSDLYDKAWNTEAFF. The CDR3 coding sequence is TGTGCCAGCAGTGATTTATATGATAAGGCCTGGAACACTGAAGCTTTCTTT.